This record looks at one T cell receptor beta chain sequence and its context. Its matching antigen is unknown. Assay: immunoSEQ multiplex PCR; the TCRdb copy retains only in-frame clones and omits some. The table lists about 90,000 clones, approximately 85% of them singletons. The CDR3 has 15 residues. V lost 1 base to trimming and J lost 2 bases, with 9 bases between them. CDR1 and CDR2 (germline): SEHNR, FQNEAQ (reference sequence). This entry belongs to a study of OX40 agonist ivuxolimab in advanced cancers. Study-wide background: Every patient in dose escalation had hepatocellular carcinoma, melanoma, renal cell or head and neck cancer.

Study results and caveats: Relative to CD4+ cells, CD8+ T cells on average had more expanded clones.

The material sequenced was CD4+ or CD8+ T cells sorted from blood, taken in a trial of the OX40 agonist ivuxolimab. This clonotype originated in an adult with an advanced solid tumor such as melanoma, head and neck, liver or kidney cancer. This rearrangement joins TRBV7-9 to TRBJ1-3, with D perhaps TRBD1 (5 bases). The CDR3 nucleotides read TGTGCCAGCAGCTTAGGCACAGGTACTGGAAACACCATATATTTT. Its translation: CASSLGTGTGNTIYF.